These 26 T cell receptor beta chains came from one sample sequenced in a study of human T cells and chemical hapten exposure. From the RACE reads, TCRdb called clonotypes with MiXCR, one entry per CDR3 protein. The table includes 95,000 to 150,000 distinct CDR3 sequences, 13% detected once. The time point denotes: pre-sensitization, week 0. This sample's treatment: therapeutic diphenylcyclopropenone sensitization with weekly scalp DPC. Source: whole blood, taken in connection with sensitization to the hapten diphenylcyclopropenone (DPC). The receptors here all came from a woman younger than 35 with alopecia areata. Some clones in this sample may be carry-over from other donors' samples.

The chain combines TRBV6-2 or TRBV6-3 with TRBJ2-5; the match to TRBD2 covers 11 bases. V dropped 4 bases and J dropped 1; count of bases not matched to a gene: 2. This CDR3 comprises 15 residues. Looked up from germline, CDR1 is MNHEY and CDR2 is SVGEGT. The DNA of the CDR3 is TGTGCCAGCAGTTTAGCGGGGGGGATCCAAGAGACCCAGTACTTC. This codes for CASSLAGGIQETQYF.

This clonotype has a handful of counts. This chain joins TRBV5-1 and TRBJ2-1; a weak D match, TRBD1 (5 bases). The CDR3 contains 12 residues. Looked up from germline, CDR1 is SGHRS and CDR2 is YFSETQ. V dropped 3 bases and J dropped 8 bases, with 9 bases sitting between them. CDR3 in DNA: TGCGCCAGCAGCTCGCAGGGCGATGAGCAGTTCTTC. Protein product: CASSSQGDEQFF.

This clonotype was seen at least ten times. The chain joins TRBV20-1 to TRBJ1-5; TRBD1 matches at 8 bases. Germline CDR1 is DFQATT and CDR2 is SNEGSKA (reference sequence). The CDR3 is 15 amino acids. V shed 0 bases and J 6 bases; nucleotides not matched to a gene: 7. CDR3 loop: CSARDRTGPSQPQHF. CDR3 in DNA: TGCAGTGCTAGAGATCGGACAGGGCCATCTCAGCCCCAGCATTTT.

In this sample, this clonotype turned up many times. The genes are TRBV24-1 and TRBJ2-2; perhaps TRBD2 as D (6 bases). The CDR3 is made up of 17 amino acids. V lost 0 bases, J lost 5 bases, and 15 bases lay in between. CDR1 and CDR2 from the germline V gene are KGHDR and SFDVKD. The CDR3, as DNA: TGTGCCACCAGTGATTTGAACACGGGGACTCAAACCGGGGAGCTGTTTTTT. Protein product: CATSDLNTGTQTGELFF.

The sample holds a few counts of this clonotype. J is TRBJ2-5 and V is TRBV6-1; no clear D gene. Deletions cut 1 base from V and 4 bases from J, with 4 bases between. Germline V gene lookup returns CDR1 MNHNS and CDR2 SASEGT. The CDR3 has 12 residues. The CDR3 spells CASSEDRETQYF. The CDR3 coding sequence is TGTGCCAGCAGTGAAGACCGAGAGACCCAGTACTTC.

The sample holds a few counts of this clonotype. The chain uses TRBV28 and TRBJ1-2; D might be TRBD1 (5 bases). CDR3 size: 15 residues. The V and J ends lost 2 bases and 2 bases respectively, with 12 bases between them. Germline loops: CDR1 MDHEN, CDR2 SYDVKM. The CDR3 spells CASSLTGLENYGYTF. The DNA of the CDR3 is TGTGCCAGCAGTTTAACGGGGCTGGAGAACTATGGCTACACCTTC.

A few counts support this clonotype. The V call is TRBV5-1, the J call TRBJ2-3; 9 positions agree with TRBD2. This CDR3 has 16 residues. In germline, CDR1 is SGHRS, CDR2 YFSETQ. Trimming at V came to 0 bases and at J to 4 bases, leaving 6 bases not matched to a gene. This CDR3 reads CASSLGSSGASDTQYF. The CDR3, as DNA: TGCGCCAGCAGCTTGGGTTCTAGCGGGGCGTCAGATACGCAGTATTTT.

The chain combines TRBV12-3 or TRBV12-4 with TRBJ1-1, with D hard to call. V lost 1 base and J 0 bases, leaving 6 bases between the germline ends. This CDR3 is 14 amino acids long. CDR3 nucleotides: TGTGCCAGCAGTTTAGGGGGAATGAACACTGAAGCTTTCTTT. Translation gives CASSLGGMNTEAFF.

This clonotype has only a few counts. The chain joins TRBV18 to TRBJ2-5, with D possibly TRBD1 on 6 matching bases. The length of the CDR3 is 16 residues. V lost 1 base and J 5 bases, leaving 17 bases between the germline ends. Per the germline V gene, CDR1 is KGHSH and CDR2 is LQKENI. CDR3 protein: CASSPRNRAKSETQYF. In nucleotides, the CDR3 is TGTGCCAGCTCACCACGTAACAGGGCAAAGAGTGAGACCCAGTACTTC.

This clonotype has just a few counts. This chain joins TRBV7-6 and TRBJ2-3; no reliable D call. Germline V gene lookup returns CDR1 SGHVS and CDR2 FNYEAQ. Between the trimmed V and J ends, which lost 2 bases and 2 bases, there was a span of 8 bases. This CDR3 is built from 14 residues. The CDR3 nucleotides read TGTGCCAGCAGCTTAAGGCCCCCCACAGATACGCAGTATTTT. Translated, it gives CASSLRPPTDTQYF.

In its sample, this clonotype was seen a few times. The CDR3 loop is CASSLSGGGAETQYF. The CDR3 DNA is TGTGCCAGCAGCTTGTCCGGCGGGGGGGCAGAGACCCAGTACTTC. The genes are TRBV5-4 and TRBJ2-5; 9 nucleotides match TRBD2. J gave up 4 bases and V 1 base, and 5 bases lay outside the gene matches. Germline lookup yields CDR1 SGHNT and CDR2 YYREEE (reference sequence). This CDR3 region has 15 residues.

This clonotype has a count of ten or more. The V and J genes are TRBV6-6 and TRBJ1-1; a possible D gene is TRBD1 (5 bases). The germline CDR1 and CDR2 sequences are MNHNY and SVGAGI (reference sequence). This CDR3 region has 16 residues. The V and J ends lost 7 bases and 4 bases respectively, with 22 bases between them. CDR3 protein: CASIGQGVLTSTEAFF. CDR3 nucleotides: TGTGCCAGCATTGGCCAGGGTGTTTTAACGAGCACTGAAGCTTTCTTT.

This clonotype was counted between two and nine times. This chain connects TRBV7-8 to TRBJ2-1, with 10 bases lining up with TRBD2. Germline values: CDR1 SGHVS, CDR2 FQNEAQ. V shed 1 base and J 0 bases; nucleotides not matched to a gene: 9. The CDR3 is 19 residues long. In DNA form, the CDR3 reads TGTGCCAGCAGCTTAGTGGCTAGCGGGGGCCTAAGCTCCTACAATGAGCAGTTCTTC. Translating it yields CASSLVASGGLSSYNEQFF.

V gene TRBV7-9 combines with J gene TRBJ2-7, with 9 bases fitting TRBD1. This CDR3 region has 13 residues. The J segment lost 5 bases and the V segment lost 3 bases, leaving 2 bases of the junction unmatched. Germline V lookup: CDR1 SEHNR, CDR2 FQNEAQ (reference sequence). This chain's CDR3 is CASSFRTGDEQYF. As DNA, the CDR3 is TGTGCCAGCAGCTTCCGGACAGGGGACGAGCAGTACTTC.

The table lists this clonotype with a count of one. The chain employs TRBV7-9 and TRBJ2-2; D tentatively reads TRBD1 or TRBD2 (5 bases each). Germline V gives CDR1 SEHNR, CDR2 FQNEAQ (reference sequence). Trimming cost V 5 bases and J 5 bases, with 15 bases left between them. This CDR3 has 15 amino acids. In DNA, the CDR3 is TGTGCCAGCAGCCAAAGAGGGGATTCGACCGGGGAGCTGTTTTTT. Translated: CASSQRGDSTGELFF.

This sequence joins TRBV30 and TRBJ1-1, with 7 bases matching TRBD1. V dropped 5 bases and J dropped 3; count of bases not matched to a gene: 6. Germline CDR1 GTSNPN, CDR2 SVGIG (reference sequence). The CDR3 is made up of 13 amino acids. The CDR3 spells CAWAGQADTEAFF. CDR3 sequence (DNA): TGTGCCTGGGCCGGACAGGCGGACACTGAAGCTTTCTTT.

This rearrangement joins TRBV5-1 to TRBJ1-5; possible D gene TRBD1, 6 bases. This CDR3 has 14 amino acids. V was trimmed by 4 bases and J by 6 bases, leaving 14 bases between them. Germline CDR1 is SGHRS and CDR2 is YFSETQ. In DNA, the CDR3 is TGCGCCAGCAGCCCAATAGGGGGAGGTCAGCCCCAGCATTTT. This translates into CASSPIGGGQPQHF.

This clonotype was found a few times. The chain couples TRBV7-9 to TRBJ2-7; D not certain. The V end lost 1 base, the J end lost 6 bases, and 13 bases lay between the germline ends. The V gene's germline CDR1 is SEHNR and CDR2 FQNEAQ (reference sequence). The CDR3 spans 14 residues. The CDR3 DNA reads as TGTGCCAGCAGCTTAGGGACGCTGACCTCCGAGCAGTACTTC. Protein sequence: CASSLGTLTSEQYF.

V usage is TRBV7-2 and J usage is TRBJ1-5; D ambiguous. Germline-derived CDR1 and CDR2 are SGHTA and FQGNSA. This CDR3 spans 15 amino acids. V was cut by 5 bases and J by 1 base, with 12 bases left in between. The CDR3 region is CASSPDPLSNQPQHF. For the CDR3, the DNA is TGTGCCAGCAGCCCAGACCCCTTAAGCAATCAGCCCCAGCATTTT. Full variable domain (rest looked up from reference TRBV7-2 and TRBJ1-5): GAGVSQSPSNKVTEKGKDVELRCDPISGHTALYWYRQSLGQGLEFLIYFQGNSAPDKSGLPSDRFSAERTGGSVSTLTIQRTQQEDSAVYLCASSPDPLSNQPQHFGDGTRLSIL.

At least ten counts were recorded for this clonotype. The chain joins TRBV12-5 to TRBJ2-1, with a possible D match to TRBD2 (5 bases). Germline values: CDR1 LGHNT, CDR2 FRNRAP. V lost 7 bases and J lost 6, with 19 bases in between. The CDR3 is made up of 15 amino acids. CDR3 in amino acids: CASATHTSYLNEQFF. The CDR3, as DNA: TGTGCTAGTGCTACTCACACTAGTTATCTCAATGAGCAGTTCTTC. Together with reference TRBV12-5 and TRBJ2-1, the CDR3 gives the full variable domain: DARVTQTPRHKVTEMGQEVTMRCQPILGHNTVFWYRQTMMQGLELLAYFRNRAPLDDSGMPKDRFSAEMPDATLATLKIQPSEPRDSAVYFCASATHTSYLNEQFFGPGTRLTVL.

The chain recombines TRBV24-1 with TRBJ1-2, with TRBD1 matching over 12 bases. The junction had 8 bases not matched to a gene; V was cut back by 5 bases and J by 8 bases. The germline CDR1 and CDR2 sequences are KGHDR and SFDVKD. CDR3 length equals 15 residues. CDR3 loop: CATSAPGQGAVGYTF. The DNA of the CDR3 is TGTGCCACCAGTGCCCCGGGACAGGGGGCGGTAGGCTACACCTTC.

This clonotype was found a few times. The chain carries TRBV7-2 and TRBJ2-2, with TRBD2 identical over 8 bases. Trimming removed 3 bases from V and 2 bases from J; junction bases left unmatched: 8. The CDR3 covers 17 residues. Germline CDR1 and CDR2: SGHTA and FQGNSA. CDR3 protein: CASSLAPGGINTGELFF. The CDR3 DNA reads as TGTGCCAGCAGCTTGGCCCCGGGGGGGATCAACACCGGGGAGCTGTTTTTT.

This clonotype was seen only a few times. V is TRBV7-8 and J is TRBJ2-3, with D tentatively TRBD2 (6 bases). Per germline, CDR1 SGHVS and CDR2 FQNEAQ. The CDR3 contains 16 residues. Trimming stripped 0 bases from V and 1 base from J, with 11 bases between. The CDR3 here is CASSLAGGGGTDTQYF. DNA for the CDR3: TGTGCCAGCAGCTTAGCAGGTGGCGGGGGCACAGATACGCAGTATTTT.

V and J are TRBV7-9 and TRBJ1-1, with TRBD1 matching over 7 bases. V was pared by 1 base and J by 2 bases, with 1 base of the junction left unmatched. In germline, CDR1 is SEHNR, CDR2 FQNEAQ (reference sequence). This CDR3 contains 14 residues. DNA for the CDR3: TGTGCCAGCAGCTTAGGGGACAGCAACACTGAAGCTTTCTTT. The encoded protein is CASSLGDSNTEAFF.

This clonotype was observed at least ten times. V is TRBV6-5 and J is TRBJ1-1, with D possibly being TRBD1 (5 bases). The CDR3 spans 15 residues. V dropped 6 bases and J dropped 4 bases, with 18 bases sitting between them. Germline V gene lookup returns CDR1 MNHEY and CDR2 SVGAGI. Here the CDR3 reads CASSPRAGRVTEAFF. CDR3 sequence (DNA): TGTGCCAGCAGCCCCAGGGCAGGGCGGGTCACTGAAGCTTTCTTT.

The table lists this clonotype with a count of one. V is TRBV10-3 and J is TRBJ1-3; D is possibly TRBD1 (5 bases). Germline CDR1 ENHRY, CDR2 SYGVKD. V was pared by 6 bases and J by 1 base, with 7 bases between. This CDR3 has 13 residues. The CDR3 loop is CAIRGESGNTIYF. CDR3 nucleotides: TGTGCCATCAGAGGGGAGTCTGGAAACACCATATATTTT.